This is a list of T cell receptor beta chains from one sample in a study of T-cell reconstitution after alpha-beta-depleted transplantation in children. MiXCR, applied by TCRdb to the PCR reads, yields one record per CDR3 protein. This sample has some 600,000 distinct CDR3 sequences; over 15% occur once, and the top ten carry 1.1%. The sequencing here drew on PBMCs from the stem cell graft donor, taken from the stem cell graft. These receptors came from a human donor who donated a stem cell graft to a child with acute myeloid leukemia. The CDR3 runs from the conserved cysteine through the conserved F or W. Each record gives: CDR3 length, D gene, V gene, clone size, J gene, CDR3 protein, CDR3 DNA. The D gene is left open where the match is weak. The size field is filled for only some rows; it gives once, few, many or a size class.

>12|NA|TRBV28|NA|TRBJ1-5
CASKGVNQPQHF
TGTGCCAGCAAAGGGGTCAATCAGCCCCAGCATTTT
>16|NA|TRBV11-3|NA|TRBJ2-2
CASSLLPWREAGELFF
TGTGCCAGCAGCCTTCTCCCGTGGAGGGAAGCCGGGGAGCTGTTTTTT
>15|TRBD1|TRBV12-3/TRBV12-4|many|TRBJ2-1
CASSRDRDSYNEQFF
TGTGCCAGCAGCCGGGACAGGGACTCCTACAATGAGCAGTTCTTC
>14|NA|TRBV10-2|many|TRBJ1-5
CASSDRDHNQPQHF
TGCGCCAGCAGTGACAGGGACCACAATCAGCCCCAGCATTTT
>15|NA|TRBV20-1|many|TRBJ1-4
CSAMGGRKANEKLFF
TGCAGTGCTATGGGGGGGCGCAAGGCTAATGAAAAACTGTTTTTT
>13|NA|TRBV10-2|many|TRBJ2-7
CASSIAGWNEQYF
TGCGCCAGCAGTATCGCAGGGTGGAACGAGCAGTACTTC
>14|TRBD1|TRBV25-1|NA|TRBJ2-2
CASRTGVDTGELFF
TGTGCCAGCAGGACAGGGGTGGACACCGGGGAGCTGTTTTTT
>12|NA|TRBV7-2|few|TRBJ2-7
CASSLQLVEQYF
TGTGCCAGCAGCTTACAACTTGTCGAGCAGTACTTC
>13|NA|TRBV20-1|many|TRBJ1-6
CSARERANSPLHF
TGCAGTGCTAGAGAAAGGGCGAATTCACCCCTCCACTTT
>12|NA|TRBV29-1|many|TRBJ2-5
CSVESGVETQYF
TGCAGCGTTGAAAGTGGGGTGGAGACCCAGTACTTC
>16|TRBD2|TRBV7-2|NA|TRBJ2-3
CASSSLKRGLTDTQYF
TGTGCCAGCAGCTCCCTGAAGCGGGGGCTCACAGATACGCAGTATTTT
>14|NA|TRBV12-3/TRBV12-4|few|TRBJ2-7
CASSEQVPNSEQYF
TGTGCCAGCAGTGAACAGGTCCCGAACTCAGAGCAGTACTTC
>13|NA|TRBV20-1|many|TRBJ2-6
CSASQAGANVLTF
TGCAGTGCTAGTCAGGCTGGGGCCAACGTCCTGACTTTC
>11|NA|TRBV25-1|NA|TRBJ1-1
CASCLGTEAFF
TGTGCCAGTTGTTTGGGGACTGAAGCTTTCTTT
>14|NA|TRBV5-5|few|TRBJ2-1
CASRPGGQHNEQFF
TGTGCCAGCAGGCCTGGGGGGCAGCACAATGAGCAGTTCTTC
>17|NA|TRBV4-3|NA|TRBJ1-5
CASSQDHIVRSNQPQHF
TGCGCCAGCAGCCAAGATCATATCGTCCGTAGCAATCAGCCCCAGCATTTT
>14|TRBD1|TRBV10-3|once|TRBJ1-1
CAITDRVGDTEAFF
TGTGCCATCACTGACAGGGTCGGAGACACTGAAGCTTTCTTT
>16|NA|TRBV7-2|many|TRBJ1-1
CASSPEGGTMNTEAFF
TGTGCCAGCAGCCCTGAGGGAGGGACCATGAACACTGAAGCTTTCTTT
>15|TRBD2|TRBV24-1|NA|TRBJ2-3
CATSDLSGLGDTQYF
TGTGCCACCAGTGATTTGTCGGGACTAGGGGATACGCAGTATTTT
>15|NA|TRBV20-1|many|TRBJ2-3
CSARGASGSTDTQYF
TGCAGTGCTAGAGGGGCAAGCGGGAGCACAGATACGCAGTATTTT
>10|NA|TRBV20-1|NA|TRBJ1-2
CSASYMGYTF
TGCAGTGCTAGCTACATGGGCTACACCTTC
>13|NA|TRBV30|few|TRBJ2-1
CAWSPTPPNEQFF
TGTGCCTGGAGTCCGACCCCCCCGAATGAGCAGTTCTTC
>13|NA|TRBV7-7|many|TRBJ2-3
CASSLWDTDTQYF
TGTGCCAGCAGCTTATGGGACACAGATACGCAGTATTTT
>12|NA|TRBV29-1|NA|TRBJ2-3
CSVVSSTDTQYF
TGCAGCGTTGTATCCTCCACAGATACGCAGTATTTT
>14|NA|TRBV28|few|TRBJ1-5
CASSLTLSNQPQHF
TGTGCCAGCAGTTTAACACTCAGCAATCAGCCCCAGCATTTT
>16|NA|TRBV7-2|NA|TRBJ2-2
CASSLVLGSGTGELFF
TGTGCCAGCAGCTTAGTGTTAGGGTCGGGCACCGGGGAGCTGTTTTTT
>16|TRBD1|TRBV7-3|NA|TRBJ2-7
CASSSGPGTVSYEQYF
TGTGCCAGCAGCTCGGGTCCCGGGACAGTTAGCTACGAGCAGTACTTC
>14|TRBD1|TRBV5-1|NA|TRBJ2-2
CASTQGSGTGELFF
TGCGCCAGCACACAGGGGTCCGGCACCGGGGAGCTGTTTTTT
>15|NA|TRBV4-1|NA|TRBJ1-1
CASSQGSGLNTEAFF
TGCGCCAGCAGCCAAGGTTCAGGCCTCAACACTGAAGCTTTCTTT
>14|NA|TRBV5-4|few|TRBJ1-2
CASSLRWDTYGYTF
TGTGCCAGCAGCTTGCGCTGGGACACCTATGGCTACACCTTC
>14|TRBD1|TRBV10-3|many|TRBJ1-4
CAISRTGEDEKLFF
TGTGCCATCAGTCGGACAGGAGAGGATGAAAAACTGTTTTTT
>13|NA|TRBV25-1|many|TRBJ2-7
CASSAQIAYEQYF
TGTGCCAGCAGTGCGCAGATAGCCTACGAGCAGTACTTC
>12|NA|TRBV7-9|many|TRBJ2-5
CASIASRGTQYF
TGTGCCAGCATCGCGTCCCGAGGGACCCAGTACTTC
>14|TRBD1|TRBV20-1|NA|TRBJ2-5
CSAIRQGGWETQYF
TGCAGTGCCATTCGACAGGGCGGCTGGGAGACCCAGTACTTC
>17|NA|TRBV5-1|NA|TRBJ1-1
CASSLEMGTSMNTEAFF
TGCGCCAGCAGCTTGGAGATGGGGACATCTATGAACACTGAAGCTTTCTTT